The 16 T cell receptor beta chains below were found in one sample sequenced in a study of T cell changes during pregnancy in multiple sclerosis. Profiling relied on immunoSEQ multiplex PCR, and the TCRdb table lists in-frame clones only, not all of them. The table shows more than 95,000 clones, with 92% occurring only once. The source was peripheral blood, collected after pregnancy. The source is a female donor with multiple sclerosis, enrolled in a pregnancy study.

The CDR3 is CASSLKGTASYEQYF. The CDR3, as DNA: TGTGCCAGCAGTTTAAAGGGGACAGCCTCCTACGAGCAGTACTTC. This chain connects TRBV27 to TRBJ2-7; 7 nucleotides match TRBD1. The V gene end was trimmed by 2 bases and the J gene end by 0 bases; junction bases not matched to a gene: 4. Per germline, CDR1 MNHEY and CDR2 SMNVEV (reference sequence). The CDR3 consists of 15 residues.

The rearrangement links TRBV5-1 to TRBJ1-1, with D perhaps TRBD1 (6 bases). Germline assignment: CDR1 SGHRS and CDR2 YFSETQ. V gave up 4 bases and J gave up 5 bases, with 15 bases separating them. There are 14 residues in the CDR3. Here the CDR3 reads CASSTQGRGTEAFF. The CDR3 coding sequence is TGCGCCAGCAGCACCCAGGGGAGAGGGACTGAAGCTTTCTTT.

The CDR3 sequence is CASSVEPSILTGELFF. The CDR3 DNA sequence: TGTGCCAGCAGCGTAGAACCCTCAATACTCACCGGGGAGCTGTTTTTT. The gene calls are TRBV9 and TRBJ2-2, with unresolved D. Per the germline V gene, CDR1 is SGDLS and CDR2 is YYNGEE. The V and J ends lost 0 bases and 4 bases respectively, with 13 bases between them. The CDR3 extends over 16 amino acids.

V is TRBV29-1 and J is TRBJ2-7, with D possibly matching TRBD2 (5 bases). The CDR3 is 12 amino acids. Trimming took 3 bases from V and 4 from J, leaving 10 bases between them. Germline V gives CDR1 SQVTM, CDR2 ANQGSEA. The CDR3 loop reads CSVEAGPYEQYF. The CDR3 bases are TGCAGCGTTGAGGCGGGTCCTTACGAGCAGTACTTC.

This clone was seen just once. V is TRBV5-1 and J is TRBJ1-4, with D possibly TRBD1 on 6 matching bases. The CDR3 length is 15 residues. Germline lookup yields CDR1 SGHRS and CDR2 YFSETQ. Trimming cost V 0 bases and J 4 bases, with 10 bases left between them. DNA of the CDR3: TGCGCCAGCAGCTTGGCCGGACAGCTTAATGAAAAACTGTTTTTT. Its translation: CASSLAGQLNEKLFF.

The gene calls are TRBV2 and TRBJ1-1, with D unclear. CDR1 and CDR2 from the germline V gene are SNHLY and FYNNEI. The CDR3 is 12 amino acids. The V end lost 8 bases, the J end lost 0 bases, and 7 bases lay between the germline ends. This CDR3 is CASRVMNTEAFF. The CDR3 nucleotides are TGTGCCAGCCGGGTCATGAACACTGAAGCTTTCTTT.

The CDR3, as DNA: TGTGCCAGCAGACCTCGCGGGCGCGATGGCTACACCTTC. This codes for CASRPRGRDGYTF. The rearrangement links TRBV25-1 to TRBJ1-2; D not certain. The V gene's germline CDR1 is MGHDK and CDR2 SYGVNS. CDR3 length equals 13 residues. Trimming stripped 6 bases from V and 6 bases from J, with 14 bases between.

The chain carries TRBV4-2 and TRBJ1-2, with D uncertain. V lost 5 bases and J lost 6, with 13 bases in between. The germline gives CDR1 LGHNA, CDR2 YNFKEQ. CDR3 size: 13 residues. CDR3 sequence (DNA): TGTGCCAGCAGCGCCCGGAGGCTCGATGGCTACACCTTC. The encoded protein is CASSARRLDGYTF.

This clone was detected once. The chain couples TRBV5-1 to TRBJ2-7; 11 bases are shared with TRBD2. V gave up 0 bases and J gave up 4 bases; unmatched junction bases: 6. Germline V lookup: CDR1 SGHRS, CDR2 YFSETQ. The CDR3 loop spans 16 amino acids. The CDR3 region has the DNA TGCGCCAGCAGCTTGGCGGCTAGCGGGGGGATTTACGAGCAGTACTTC. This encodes CASSLAASGGIYEQYF.

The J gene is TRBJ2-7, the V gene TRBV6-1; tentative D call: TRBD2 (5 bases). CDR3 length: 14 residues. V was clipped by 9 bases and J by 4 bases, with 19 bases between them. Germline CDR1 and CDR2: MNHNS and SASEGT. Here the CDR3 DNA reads TGTGCCAGTGGAGCTAGCTCCTCCTCATACGAGCAGTACTTC. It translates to CASGASSSSYEQYF.

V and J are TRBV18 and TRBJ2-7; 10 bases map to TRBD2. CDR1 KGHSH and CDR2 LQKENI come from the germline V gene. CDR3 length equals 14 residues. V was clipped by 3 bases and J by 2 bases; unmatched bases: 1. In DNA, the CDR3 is TGTGCCAGCTCACCTAGCGGGGGGACCTACGAGCAGTACTTC. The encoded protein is CASSPSGGTYEQYF.

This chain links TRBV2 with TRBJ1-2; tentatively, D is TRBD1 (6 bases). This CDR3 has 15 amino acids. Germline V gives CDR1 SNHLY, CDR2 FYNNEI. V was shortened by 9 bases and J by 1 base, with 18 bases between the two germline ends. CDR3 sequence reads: CASNPQGHNNYGYTF. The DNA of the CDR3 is TGTGCCAGTAACCCTCAGGGGCACAATAACTATGGCTACACCTTC.

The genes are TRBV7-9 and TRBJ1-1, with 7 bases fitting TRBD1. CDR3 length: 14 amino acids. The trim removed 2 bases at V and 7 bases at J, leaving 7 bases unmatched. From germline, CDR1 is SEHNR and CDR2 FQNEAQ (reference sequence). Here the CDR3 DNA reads TGTGCCAGCAGCTTAAACAGGGGCGTGGGTGAAGCTTTCTTT. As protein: CASSLNRGVGEAFF.

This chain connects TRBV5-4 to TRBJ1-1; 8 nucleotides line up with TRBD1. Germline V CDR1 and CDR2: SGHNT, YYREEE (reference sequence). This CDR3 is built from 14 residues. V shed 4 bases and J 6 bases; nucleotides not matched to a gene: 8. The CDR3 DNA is TGTGCCAGCAGCACAGGGGGGGGATGGGCTGAAGCTTTCTTT. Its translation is CASSTGGGWAEAFF.

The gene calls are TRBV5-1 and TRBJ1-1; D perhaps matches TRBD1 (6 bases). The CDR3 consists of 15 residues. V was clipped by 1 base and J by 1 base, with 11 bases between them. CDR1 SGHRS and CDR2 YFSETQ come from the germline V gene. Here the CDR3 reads CASSLYVTGNTEAFF. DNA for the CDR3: TGCGCCAGCAGCTTGTATGTGACAGGGAACACTGAAGCTTTCTTT. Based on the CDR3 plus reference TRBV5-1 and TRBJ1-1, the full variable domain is KAGVTQTPRYLIKTRGQQVTLSCSPISGHRSVSWYQQTPGQGLQFLFEYFSETQRNKGNFPGRFSGRQFSNSRSEMNVSTLELGDSALYLCASSLYVTGNTEAFFGQGTRLTVV.

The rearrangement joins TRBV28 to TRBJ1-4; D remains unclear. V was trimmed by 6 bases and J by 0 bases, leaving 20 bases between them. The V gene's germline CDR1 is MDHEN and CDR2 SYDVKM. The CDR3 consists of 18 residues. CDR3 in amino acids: CASSLFGREVATNEKLFF. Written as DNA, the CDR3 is TGTGCCAGCAGCCTATTCGGGAGGGAGGTTGCAACTAATGAAAAACTGTTTTTT.